This T cell receptor (beta chain) appears in the sequencing data of a study of T cell responses to AZD1222 COVID-19 vaccine. The V end lost 3 bases, the J end lost 0 bases, and 11 bases lay between the germline ends. Germline V CDR1 and CDR2: KGHSH, LQKENI. This CDR3 is 15 amino acids long. The table came from immunoSEQ multiplex PCR; TCRdb's copy has only in-frame clones and leaves some out. The sample includes 90,000 to 120,000 clones, 70% to 90% of them seen just once. The specimen comprised peripheral blood, sampled on day 0 of AZD1222 vaccination. V is TRBV18 and J is TRBJ1-2; D gene unclear. The TCR sequence derives from an adult in good health. CDR3 sequence reads: CASSPLETTNYGYTF. CDR3 DNA: TGTGCCAGCTCACCCCTTGAGACAACTAACTATGGCTACACCTTC.